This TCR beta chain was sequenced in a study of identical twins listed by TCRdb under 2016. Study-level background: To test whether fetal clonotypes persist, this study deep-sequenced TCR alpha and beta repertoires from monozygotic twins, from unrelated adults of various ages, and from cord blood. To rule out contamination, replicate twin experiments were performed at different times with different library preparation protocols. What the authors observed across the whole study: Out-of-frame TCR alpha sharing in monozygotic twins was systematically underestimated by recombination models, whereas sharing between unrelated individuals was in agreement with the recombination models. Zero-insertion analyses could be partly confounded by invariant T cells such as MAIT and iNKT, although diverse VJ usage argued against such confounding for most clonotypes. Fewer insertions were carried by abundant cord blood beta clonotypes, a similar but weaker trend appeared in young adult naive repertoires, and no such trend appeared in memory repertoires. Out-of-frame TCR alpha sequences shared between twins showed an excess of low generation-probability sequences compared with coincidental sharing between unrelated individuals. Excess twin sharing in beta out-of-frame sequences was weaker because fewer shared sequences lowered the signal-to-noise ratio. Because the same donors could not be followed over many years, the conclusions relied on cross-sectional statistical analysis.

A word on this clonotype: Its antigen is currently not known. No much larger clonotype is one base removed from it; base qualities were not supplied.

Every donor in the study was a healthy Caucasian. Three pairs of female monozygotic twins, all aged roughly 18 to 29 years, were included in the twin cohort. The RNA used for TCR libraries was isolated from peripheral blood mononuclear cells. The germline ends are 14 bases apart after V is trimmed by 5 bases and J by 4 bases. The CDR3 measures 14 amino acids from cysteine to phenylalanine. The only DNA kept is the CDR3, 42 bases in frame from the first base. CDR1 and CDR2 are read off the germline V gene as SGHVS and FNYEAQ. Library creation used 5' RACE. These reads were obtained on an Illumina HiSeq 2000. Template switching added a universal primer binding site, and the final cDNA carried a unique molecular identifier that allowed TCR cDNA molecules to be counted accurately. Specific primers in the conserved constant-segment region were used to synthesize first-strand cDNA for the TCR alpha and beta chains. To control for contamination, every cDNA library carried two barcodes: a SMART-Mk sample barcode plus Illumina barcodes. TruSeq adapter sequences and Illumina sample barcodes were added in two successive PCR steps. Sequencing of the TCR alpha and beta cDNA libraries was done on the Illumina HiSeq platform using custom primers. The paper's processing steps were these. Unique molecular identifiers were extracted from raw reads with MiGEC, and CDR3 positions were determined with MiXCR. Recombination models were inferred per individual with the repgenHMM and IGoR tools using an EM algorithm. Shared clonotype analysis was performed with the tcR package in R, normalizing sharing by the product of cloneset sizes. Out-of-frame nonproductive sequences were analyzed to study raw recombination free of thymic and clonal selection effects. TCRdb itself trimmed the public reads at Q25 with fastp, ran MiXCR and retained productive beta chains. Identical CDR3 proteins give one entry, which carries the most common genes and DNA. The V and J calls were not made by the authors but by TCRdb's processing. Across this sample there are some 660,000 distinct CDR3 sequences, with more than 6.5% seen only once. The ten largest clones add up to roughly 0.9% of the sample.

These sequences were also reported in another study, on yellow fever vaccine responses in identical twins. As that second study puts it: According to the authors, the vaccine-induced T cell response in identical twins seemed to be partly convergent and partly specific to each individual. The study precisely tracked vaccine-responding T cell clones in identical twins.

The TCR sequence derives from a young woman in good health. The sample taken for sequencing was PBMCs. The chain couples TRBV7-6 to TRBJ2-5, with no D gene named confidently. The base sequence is TGTGCCAGCAGCCCAGGCGGATACTCAGAGACCCAGTACTTC. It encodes CASSPGGYSETQYF.